The next 27 T cell receptor beta chains were all read from a single sample in a study of blood T cell repertoires in COVID-19. Using immunoSEQ multiplex PCR, the repertoire was profiled, and TCRdb retains in-frame clones only, with some absent. The data show under 35,000 clones, approximately 91% seen once. Material: peripheral blood. The receptors come from a human donor in a cohort sampled during active COVID-19.

The V gene is TRBV18, the J gene TRBJ1-2; 7 bases line up with TRBD1. With V trimmed by 5 bases and J by 8 bases, 23 bases remained unmatched. Germline assignment: CDR1 KGHSH and CDR2 LQKENI. The CDR3 is made up of 18 amino acids. The CDR3 coding sequence is TGTGCCAGCTCAATCCTCAACCTATTGACAGGGCAGCGCGGGGGCTACACCTTC. Translating it yields CASSILNLLTGQRGGYTF.

The chain links TRBV6-1 to TRBJ1-4; TRBD1 aligns across 7 bases. In germline, CDR1 is MNHNS, CDR2 SASEGT. The trim removed 2 bases at V and 14 bases at J, leaving 14 bases unmatched. This CDR3 spans 15 amino acids. The CDR3 DNA is TGTGCCAGCAGTGAATCATCGACAGGGTTGTTAGGGCTGTTTTTT. Protein product: CASSESSTGLLGLFF.

The chain uses TRBV9 and TRBJ2-1; D might be TRBD2 (6 bases). The CDR3 is made up of 15 amino acids. CDR1 SGDLS and CDR2 YYNGEE come from the germline V gene. The V end lost 3 bases, the J end lost 5 bases, and 15 bases lay between the germline ends. The CDR3 region is CASSDSGTLNNEQFF. CDR3 DNA: TGTGCCAGCAGCGATTCCGGGACTCTTAACAATGAGCAGTTCTTC.

The chain links TRBV3-1 (or the pseudogene TRBV3-2) to TRBJ2-7; 8 bases match TRBD2. This CDR3 comprises 13 residues. Losses at the gene ends were 5 bases for V and 9 bases for J; bases not matched to a gene: 9. Germline V gene lookup returns CDR1 LGHDT and CDR2 YNNKEL (reference sequence). This CDR3 is CASSEGTRDPQYV. The CDR3 nucleotides read TGTGCCAGCAGCGAAGGGACTAGGGACCCGCAGTACGTC.

CDR3 protein: CGTGYRNTEAFF. The CDR3 DNA sequence: TGTGGAACAGGCTATCGAAACACTGAAGCTTTCTTT. The chain has TRBV19 and TRBJ1-1; perhaps TRBD1 as D (5 bases). Germline lookup yields CDR1 LNHDA and CDR2 SQIVND (reference sequence). CDR3 size: 12 residues.

The chain is built from TRBV5-1 and TRBJ2-3; 11 nucleotides line up with TRBD2. CDR1 SGHRS and CDR2 YFSETQ come from the germline V gene. The CDR3 has 16 amino acids. J was trimmed by 2 bases and V by 2 bases; bases with no gene match: 4. In DNA form, the CDR3 reads TGCGCCAGCAGCTTAGGGACTAGCGGTTCCACAGATACGCAGTATTTT. It is translated as CASSLGTSGSTDTQYF.

The V and J genes are TRBV6-5 and TRBJ1-2; the D is unclear. Germline CDR1 and CDR2: MNHEY and SVGAGI. V was pared by 4 bases and J by 4 bases, with 13 bases between. The CDR3 covers 14 residues. This CDR3 reads CASSLLGGGYGYTF. Here the CDR3 DNA reads TGTGCCAGCAGTTTGTTAGGAGGAGGCTATGGCTACACCTTC.

The rearrangement links TRBV30 to TRBJ1-2; maybe TRBD1 (6 bases). The CDR3 has 13 amino acids. The germline CDR1 and CDR2 sequences are GTSNPN and SVGIG (reference sequence). V lost 3 bases and J lost 8, with 16 bases in between. The CDR3 region has the DNA TGTGCCTGGAGCATCCAGGGGTTAAAGGGCTACACCTTC. Protein product: CAWSIQGLKGYTF.

V gene TRBV4-1 combines with J gene TRBJ2-3; the match to TRBD1 covers 10 bases. This CDR3 contains 16 residues. Germline lookup yields CDR1 MGHRA and CDR2 YSYEKL. V shed 4 bases, J shed 3 bases, and the junction held 7 bases outside the gene matches. CDR3 in amino acids: CASSRNPGQGTDTQYF. The CDR3 region has the DNA TGCGCCAGCAGCCGAAACCCGGGACAGGGGACAGATACGCAGTATTTT.

V gene TRBV7-8 combines with J gene TRBJ2-3, with 11 bases that match TRBD2. The CDR3 is made up of 16 amino acids. V shed 5 bases, J shed 4 bases, and the junction held 8 bases outside the gene matches. The germline CDR1 and CDR2 sequences are SGHVS and FQNEAQ. DNA of the CDR3: TGTGCCAGCAGCCTTACTAGCGGGGGTTCCGCAGATACGCAGTATTTT. Its translation: CASSLTSGGSADTQYF.

The chain couples TRBV10-3 to TRBJ1-1, with 7 bases identical to TRBD1. V lost 5 bases to trimming and J lost 3 bases; unmatched junction nucleotides: 6. The CDR3 is 14 amino acids. Germline V gives CDR1 ENHRY, CDR2 SYGVKD. The CDR3 region is CAISFDRDYTEAFF. The DNA for the CDR3 is TGTGCCATCAGTTTTGACAGGGACTACACTGAAGCTTTCTTT.

J is TRBJ2-2 and V is TRBV9; maybe TRBD2 (5 bases). Trimming cost V 3 bases and J 6 bases, with 9 bases left between them. Per the germline V gene, CDR1 is SGDLS and CDR2 is YYNGEE. This CDR3 has 13 amino acids. The CDR3: CASSGWESGELFF. The CDR3 DNA follows: TGTGCCAGCAGCGGCTGGGAGTCCGGGGAGCTGTTTTTT.

This chain links TRBV19 with TRBJ1-5; D not resolved. CDR3 length: 12 residues. Germline V CDR1 and CDR2: LNHDA, SQIVND (reference sequence). V was trimmed by 7 bases and J by 2 bases, leaving 6 bases between them. The CDR3, as DNA: TGTGCCAGTAATCTCGGCAATCAGCCCCAGCATTTT. It codes for CASNLGNQPQHF.

The J gene is TRBJ1-1, the V gene TRBV20-1; no clear D. The V end was cut by 6 bases, the J end by 6 bases, with 11 bases between. This CDR3 has 11 amino acids. Germline CDR1 and CDR2: DFQATT and SNEGSKA (reference sequence). CDR3 sequence: CSATLFAEAFF. The CDR3 bases are TGCAGTGCCACCCTATTCGCTGAAGCTTTCTTT.

In its sample, this clone was seen once. The chain links TRBV5-1 to TRBJ1-3; D might be TRBD1 (5 bases). Trimming shortened V by 4 bases and J by 7 bases, and 15 bases separated the two germline ends. CDR3 length equals 14 residues. In germline, CDR1 is SGHRS, CDR2 YFSETQ. The CDR3 reads CASSGTGSWNTIYF. The CDR3 DNA is TGCGCCAGCAGCGGAACAGGATCTTGGAACACCATATATTTT.

This clone was detected only once. The chain employs TRBV5-1 and TRBJ1-4; no reliable D call. CDR1 is SGHRS, CDR2 YFSETQ, per germline. The CDR3 consists of 13 residues. Trimming cost V 5 bases and J 6 bases, with 11 bases left between them. The CDR3 reads CASRSSSYEKLFF. In DNA form, the CDR3 reads TGCGCCAGCAGGAGTAGTTCTTATGAAAAACTGTTTTTT.

The chain joins TRBV18 to TRBJ1-2, with 7 positions matching TRBD1. The CDR3 runs to 16 residues. The germline V gene encodes CDR1 KGHSH and CDR2 LQKENI. After removal of 3 bases from V and 8 bases from J, the junction contained 15 bases not matched to a gene. The CDR3 protein is CASSPLAGQEGEGYTF. The CDR3 DNA follows: TGTGCCAGCTCACCTTTAGCTGGACAGGAGGGCGAGGGCTACACCTTC.

This chain uses TRBV18 with TRBJ1-2; TRBD1 agrees at 9 bases. V shed 8 bases and J 7 bases; nucleotides not matched to a gene: 5. CDR3 size: 12 residues. Germline V gives CDR1 KGHSH, CDR2 LQKENI. CDR3 DNA: TGTGCCAGCACGGACAGGGGTGGTGGCTACACCTTC. It encodes CASTDRGGGYTF.

The gene calls are TRBV11-3 and TRBJ2-1; D perhaps matches TRBD2 (5 bases). The V gene's germline CDR1 is SGHNT and CDR2 YENEEA. Trimming cost V 6 bases and J 0 bases, with 12 bases left between them. The length of the CDR3 is 15 residues. The CDR3, as DNA: TGTGCCAGCAGTCCTGGGGAGACCTCCTACAATGAGCAGTTCTTC. It translates to CASSPGETSYNEQFF.

The V call is TRBV4-2, the J call TRBJ1-1, with D perhaps TRBD1 (6 bases). Trimming took off 4 bases at V and 10 bases at J, with 10 bases between the two ends. Per the germline V gene, CDR1 is LGHNA and CDR2 is YNFKEQ. The CDR3 extends over 11 amino acids. The CDR3: CASSRGQIAFF. The CDR3 DNA follows: TGTGCCAGCAGCCGAGGACAGATAGCTTTCTTT.

The chain couples TRBV19 to TRBJ1-1; maybe TRBD1 (5 bases). The CDR3 covers 15 residues. Germline-derived CDR1 and CDR2 are LNHDA and SQIVND (reference sequence). Trimming removed 6 bases from V and 1 base from J, with 15 bases in between. CDR3 loop: CASSYGGVPNTEAFF. DNA of the CDR3: TGTGCCAGTAGCTACGGGGGAGTTCCGAACACTGAAGCTTTCTTT. Full variable domain (rest looked up from reference TRBV19 and TRBJ1-1): DGGITQSPKYLFRKEGQNVTLSCEQNLNHDAMYWYRQDPGQGLRLIYYSQIVNDFQKGDIAEGYSVSREKKESFPLTVTSAQKNPTAFYLCASSYGGVPNTEAFFGQGTRLTVV.

J is TRBJ1-2 and V is TRBV9, with D hard to call. V gave up 0 bases and J gave up 7 bases, with 13 bases separating them. The CDR3 contains 14 residues. CDR1 is SGDLS, CDR2 YYNGEE, per germline. The DNA for the CDR3 is TGTGCCAGCAGCGTAGATGTTGTGGGGAGTGGCTACACCTTC. Amino acids: CASSVDVVGSGYTF.

V usage is TRBV7-2 and J usage is TRBJ1-3, with TRBD1 matching 10 bases. V lost 2 bases, J lost 0 bases, and 4 bases stayed unmatched. This CDR3 has 17 residues. Germline V gene sequence: CDR1 SGHTA, CDR2 FQGNSA. Here the CDR3 reads CASSLTDRGFSGNTIYF. CDR3 nucleotide sequence: TGTGCCAGCAGCTTAACGGACAGGGGGTTCTCTGGAAACACCATATATTTT.

The V gene is TRBV19, the J gene TRBJ1-4; 8 bases match TRBD1. Trimming cost V 6 bases and J 6 bases; bases outside gene matches: 9. The germline V gene encodes CDR1 LNHDA and CDR2 SQIVND (reference sequence). This CDR3 is built from 15 residues. The CDR3 DNA follows: TGTGCCAGTAGCATCCCAGGGGGCGTGGATGAAAAACTGTTTTTT. Its protein is CASSIPGGVDEKLFF.

This chain uses TRBV2 with TRBJ1-1; no reliable D call. CDR1 and CDR2 from the germline V gene are SNHLY and FYNNEI. This CDR3 comprises 15 residues. The V gene lost 10 bases and the J gene lost 3 bases, with 21 bases spanning the gap. The CDR3: CATLPSWVRDTEAFF. The DNA of the CDR3 is TGTGCCACCCTGCCTTCATGGGTGAGGGACACTGAAGCTTTCTTT.

The chain joins TRBV24-1 to TRBJ2-3; TRBD1 agrees at 9 bases. The V gene's germline CDR1 is KGHDR and CDR2 SFDVKD. The length of the CDR3 is 14 residues. The V gene end was trimmed by 12 bases and the J gene end by 1 base; junction bases not matched to a gene: 7. The CDR3: CAAGDRVGTDTQYF. CDR3 sequence (DNA): TGTGCCGCCGGGGACAGGGTGGGCACAGATACGCAGTATTTT.

The chain is built from TRBV6-5 and TRBJ2-3, with 8 bases that match TRBD2. The CDR3 loop spans 15 amino acids. Germline V gene sequence: CDR1 MNHEY, CDR2 SVGAGI. The junction had 5 bases not matched to a gene; V was cut back by 4 bases and J by 2 bases. In nucleotides, the CDR3 is TGTGCCAGCAGTTGGGGTAGCGGGGACACAGATACGCAGTATTTT. Translated, it gives CASSWGSGDTDTQYF.